A single count supports the clone carrying this T cell receptor beta chain. Antigen unknown. These data belong to a study of radiotherapy plus CTLA-4 blockade in lung cancer. Study-wide results and limits: TCR clones of tumor origin grew in blood after radiotherapy plus ipilimumab.

V was pared by 6 bases and J by 2 bases, with 6 bases of the junction left unmatched. There are 15 residues in the CDR3. Germline CDR1 and CDR2: MNHEY and SVGAGI. TCRdb's table, derived via immunoSEQ multiplex PCR, lists solely in-frame clones and lacks some. The sample has fewer than 100,000 clones; around 76% are singletons. Focal radiation plus CTLA-4 blockade with ipilimumab was administered to patients who had chemo-refractory metastatic non-small-cell lung cancer. The chain links TRBV6-5 to TRBJ1-5; TRBD1 matches 8 bases. This receptor was identified in a human donor with non-small cell lung cancer whose response to radiotherapy plus ipilimumab could not be evaluated. Some clones in this sample may be carry-over from other donors' samples. This sample comprised peripheral blood, obtained from a patient treated with radiotherapy plus ipilimumab. CDR3 coding DNA: TGTGCCAGCAGCCGCGGACAGGGAGGCAATCAGCCCCAGCATTTT. The encoded protein is CASSRGQGGNQPQHF.